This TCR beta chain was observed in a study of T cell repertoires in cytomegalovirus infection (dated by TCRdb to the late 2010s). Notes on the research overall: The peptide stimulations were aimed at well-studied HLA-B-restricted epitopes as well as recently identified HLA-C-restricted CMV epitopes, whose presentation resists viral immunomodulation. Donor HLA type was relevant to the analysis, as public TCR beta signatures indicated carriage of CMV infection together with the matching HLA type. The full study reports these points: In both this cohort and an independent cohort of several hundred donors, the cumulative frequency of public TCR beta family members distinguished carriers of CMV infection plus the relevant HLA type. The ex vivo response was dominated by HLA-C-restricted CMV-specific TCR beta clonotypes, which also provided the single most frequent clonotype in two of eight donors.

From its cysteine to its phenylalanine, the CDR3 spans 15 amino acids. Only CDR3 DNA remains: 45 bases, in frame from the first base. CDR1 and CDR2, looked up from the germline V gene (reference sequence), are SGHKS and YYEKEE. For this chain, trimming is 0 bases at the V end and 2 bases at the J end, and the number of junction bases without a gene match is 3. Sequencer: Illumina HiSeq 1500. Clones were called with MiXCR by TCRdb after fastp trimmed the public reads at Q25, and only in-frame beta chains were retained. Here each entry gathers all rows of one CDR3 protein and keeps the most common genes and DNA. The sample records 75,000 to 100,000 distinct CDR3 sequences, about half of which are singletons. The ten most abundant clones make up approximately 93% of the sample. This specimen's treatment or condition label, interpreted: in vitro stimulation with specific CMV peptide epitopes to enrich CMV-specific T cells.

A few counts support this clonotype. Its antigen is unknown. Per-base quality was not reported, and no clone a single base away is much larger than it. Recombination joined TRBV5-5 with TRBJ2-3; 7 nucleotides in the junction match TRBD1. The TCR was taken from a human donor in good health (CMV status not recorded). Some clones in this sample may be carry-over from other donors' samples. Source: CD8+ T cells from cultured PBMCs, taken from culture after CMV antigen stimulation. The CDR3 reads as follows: CASSLGQGVTDTQYF. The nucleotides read TGTGCCAGCAGCTTGGGACAGGGAGTCACAGATACGCAGTATTTT.